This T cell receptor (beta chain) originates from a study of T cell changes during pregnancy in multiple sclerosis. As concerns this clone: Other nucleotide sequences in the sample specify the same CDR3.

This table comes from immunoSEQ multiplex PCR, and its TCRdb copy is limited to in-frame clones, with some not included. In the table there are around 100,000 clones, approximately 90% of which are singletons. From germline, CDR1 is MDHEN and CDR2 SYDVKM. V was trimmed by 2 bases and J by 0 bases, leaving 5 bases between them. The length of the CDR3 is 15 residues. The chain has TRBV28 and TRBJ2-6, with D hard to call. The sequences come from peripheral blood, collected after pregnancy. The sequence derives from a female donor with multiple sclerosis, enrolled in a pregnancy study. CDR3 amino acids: CASSLLSSGANVLTF. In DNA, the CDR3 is TGTGCCAGCAGTTTACTAAGCTCTGGGGCCAACGTCCTGACTTTC.